This T cell receptor beta chain was recovered during a study of shared clonotypes between healthy human individuals. This clone was detected once. CDR3 length: 16 residues. Per germline, CDR1 SNHLY and CDR2 FYNNEI. The ends were cut back, 3 bases at V and 6 bases at J, with 17 bases in the middle. Clones were sequenced by immunoSEQ multiplex PCR, and TCRdb holds only the in-frame ones, with some missing. Here the sample spans some 700,000 clones, 90% being singletons. The TCR was taken from a man aged 18 to 29 in good health. Some clones in this sample may be carry-over from other donors' samples. Sequencing input: memory CD8+ T cells from PBMCs. Noted subset: CD45RO+ cells pooled with CCR7-negative TemRA cells. The chain carries TRBV2 and TRBJ2-2; weak D call: TRBD1 (6 bases). The CDR3 DNA follows: TGTGCCAGCAGTGAGGGGCGGACAGTCCTATCCGGGGAGCTGTTTTTT. This gives the protein CASSEGRTVLSGELFF.